This TCR beta chain was recorded in a study of control samples from healthy donors and cancer patients. Only in-frame clones appear in the TCRdb table, and some are missing; sequencing was by immunoSEQ multiplex PCR. The sample has 150,000 or so clones, just under 95% seen once. Trimming removed 0 bases from V and 10 bases from J, with 13 bases in between. The CDR3 extends over 15 amino acids. Germline V gives CDR1 MNHEY, CDR2 SMNVEV (reference sequence). Input material: PBMCs. The receptor was derived from a man in his 60s with colorectal cancer. This rearrangement joins TRBV27 to TRBJ1-6, with D hard to call. Here the CDR3 DNA reads TGTGCCAGCAGTTTATCGGAGGAGGTGCGGTCACCCCTCCACTTT. It translates to CASSLSEEVRSPLHF.